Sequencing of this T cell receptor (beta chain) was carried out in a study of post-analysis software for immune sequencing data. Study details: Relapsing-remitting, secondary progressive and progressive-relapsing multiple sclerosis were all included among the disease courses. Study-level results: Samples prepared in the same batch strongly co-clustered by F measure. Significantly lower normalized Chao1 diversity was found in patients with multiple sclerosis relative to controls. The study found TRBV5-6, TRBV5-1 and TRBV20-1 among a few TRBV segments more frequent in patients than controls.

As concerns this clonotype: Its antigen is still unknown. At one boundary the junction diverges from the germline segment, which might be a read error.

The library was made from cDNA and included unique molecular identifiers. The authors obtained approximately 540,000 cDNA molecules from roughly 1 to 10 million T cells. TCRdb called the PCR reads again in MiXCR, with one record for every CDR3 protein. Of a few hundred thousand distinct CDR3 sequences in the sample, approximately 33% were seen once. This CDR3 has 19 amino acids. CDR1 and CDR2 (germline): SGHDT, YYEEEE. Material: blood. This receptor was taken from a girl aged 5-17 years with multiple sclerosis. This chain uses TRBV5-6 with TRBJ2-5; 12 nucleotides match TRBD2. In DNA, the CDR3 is TGTACCAGCAGCTTGGGGGCCGCTCAGTGGACTAGCGGGGAAGAGACCCAGTACTTC. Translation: CTSSLGAAQWTSGEETQYF. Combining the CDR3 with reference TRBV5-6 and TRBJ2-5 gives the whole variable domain DAGVTQSPTHLIKTRGQQVTLRCSPKSGHDTVSWYQQALGQGPQFIFQYYEEEERQRGNFPDRFSGHQFPNYSSELNVNALLLGDSALYLCTSSLGAAQWTSGEETQYFGPGTRLLVL.